The T cell receptor beta chain described here comes from a study of cytomegalovirus exposure and HLA in healthy donors. The study, taken as a whole, reports: Rare TCR sequences predominated, though certain public TCRs were found in many donors.

With 60 Vbeta and 13 Jbeta primers, the PCR was carried out. Assay: immunoSEQ multiplex PCR; the TCRdb copy retains only in-frame clones and omits some. The sample data list 75,000 to 85,000 clones. Note on this clone: Its antigen is unidentified. One end of the junction is discordant with germline, which a read error may explain. Other DNA sequences from this sample encode an identical CDR3 as well.

The CDR3 is 17 residues long. Germline lookup yields CDR1 LNHDA and CDR2 SQIVND (reference sequence). The specimen was PBMCs. J is TRBJ1-6 and V is TRBV19; TRBD1 agrees at 9 bases. The clonotype originates from a man in his forties or fifties in good health and CMV-seronegative. The chain's CDR3 is CASRSPSGTGYNSPLHF. The CDR3 region has the DNA TGTGCCAGTAGATCCCCCTCCGGGACAGGGTATAATTCCCCCCTCCACTTT.